This passage covers 18 T cell receptor beta chains from one sample sequenced in a study of OX40 agonist ivuxolimab in advanced cancers. Sequenced by immunoSEQ multiplex PCR; TCRdb stores in-frame clones only, minus some. Seen here are some 60,000 clones, around 93% observed once, and the top ten hold about an eighth. The sample here was CD4+ or CD8+ T cells sorted from blood, taken in a trial of the OX40 agonist ivuxolimab. These receptor sequences come from an adult with an advanced solid tumor such as melanoma, head and neck, liver or kidney cancer.

This clone was seen once. V usage is TRBV6-5 and J usage is TRBJ2-1; 12 nucleotides match TRBD2. With V trimmed by 6 bases and J by 8 bases, 5 bases remained unmatched. Germline V CDR1 and CDR2: MNHEY, SVGAGI. The CDR3 has 14 residues. In DNA, the CDR3 is TGTGCCAGCAGACCGACTAGCGGGAGACATGAGCAGTTCTTC. This translates into CASRPTSGRHEQFF.

V is TRBV29-1 and J is TRBJ2-2, with 7 positions matching TRBD1. This CDR3 has 12 residues. V was pared by 3 bases and J by 5 bases, with 0 bases of the junction left unmatched. CDR1 is SQVTM and CDR2 is ANQGSEA in the germline V gene. The CDR3 protein is CSVEGQTGELFF. DNA for the CDR3: TGCAGCGTTGAGGGACAGACCGGGGAGCTGTTTTTT.

The rearrangement links TRBV7-9 to TRBJ2-7; TRBD2 matches 8 bases. The CDR3 sequence is 15 residues long. J lost 2 bases, V lost 1 base, and 4 bases had no gene match. Germline V gives CDR1 SEHNR, CDR2 FQNEAQ (reference sequence). CDR3 sequence (DNA): TGTGCCAGCAGCTTAGTCGCGGGAGGTGCCTACGAGCAGTACTTC. Its translation: CASSLVAGGAYEQYF. The complete variable domain, with remaining parts taken from reference TRBV7-9 and TRBJ2-7, reads DTGVSQNPRHKITKRGQNVTFRCDPISEHNRLYWYRQTLGQGPEFLTYFQNEAQLEKSRLLSDRFSAERPKGSFSTLEIQRTEQGDSAMYLCASSLVAGGAYEQYFGPGTRLTVT.

With respect to this clone: Other DNA sequences within the sample encode an identical CDR3. This chain links TRBV6-6 with TRBJ1-2, with D unclear. V lost 7 bases and J lost 5, with 8 bases in between. CDR1 is MNHNY and CDR2 is SVGAGI in the germline V gene (reference sequence). The CDR3 contains 11 residues. CDR3 region: CASTPGYGYTF. The DNA of the CDR3 is TGTGCCAGCACGCCGGGTTATGGCTACACCTTC.

V and J are TRBV13 and TRBJ2-5, with 8 bases matching TRBD2. Germline-derived CDR1 and CDR2 are PRHDT and FYEKMQ (reference sequence). This CDR3 contains 14 residues. V shed 5 bases and J 2 bases; nucleotides not matched to a gene: 4. The CDR3 DNA reads TGTGCCAGCAGCCCTCGGGGGGGACAAGAGACCCAGTACTTC. Its translation: CASSPRGGQETQYF.

J is TRBJ1-1 and V is TRBV7-6; no firm D call. The CDR3 spans 11 residues. Between the trimmed V and J ends, which lost 1 base and 4 bases, there was a span of 1 base. Germline V gives CDR1 SGHVS, CDR2 FNYEAQ. CDR3 bases: TGTGCCAGCAGCTTAGGCACTGAAGCTTTCTTT. Its protein is CASSLGTEAFF.

The chain uses TRBV5-6 and TRBJ1-5; unclear D gene. CDR1 and CDR2 from the germline V gene are SGHDT and YYEEEE. The CDR3 runs 16 residues. V lost 4 bases to trimming and J lost 6 bases, with 20 bases between them. The CDR3, as DNA: TGTGCCAGCAGCCGGAAGGAGGCAGCCTTAGGTCAGCCCCAGCATTTT. Its translation: CASSRKEAALGQPQHF.

In its sample, this clone was seen once. This chain links TRBV7-9 with TRBJ2-1; 10 bases align to TRBD2. V was pared by 7 bases and J by 5 bases, with 8 bases of the junction left unmatched. The CDR3 covers 15 residues. The germline V gene encodes CDR1 SEHNR and CDR2 FQNEAQ (reference sequence). In nucleotides, the CDR3 is TGTGCCAGCAAGATCGCAGCGGGAGGGAACAATGAGCAGTTCTTC. Translated: CASKIAAGGNNEQFF.

The chain combines TRBV10-3 with TRBJ2-1; D is unresolved. Germline assignment: CDR1 ENHRY and CDR2 SYGVKD. The V end was cut by 6 bases, the J end by 9 bases, with 12 bases between. This CDR3 spans 12 amino acids. The CDR3 loop reads CAIRILPSEQFF. The CDR3 DNA is TGTGCCATCAGAATACTCCCAAGTGAGCAGTTCTTC.

The CDR3, as DNA: TGTGCCAGCAGCCCCATGGGTGGTGGCGGTGCCCCAGGAAACACCATATATTTT. Translation gives CASSPMGGGGAPGNTIYF. This chain joins TRBV9 and TRBJ1-3; D call uncertain. In germline, CDR1 is SGDLS, CDR2 YYNGEE. V was pared by 4 bases and J by 4 bases, with 24 bases between. The CDR3 contains 18 residues.

The chain employs TRBV29-1 and TRBJ2-1, with D possibly TRBD1 on 6 matching bases. CDR1 and CDR2 (germline): SQVTM, ANQGSEA. The CDR3 is 12 amino acids. The ends were cut back, 6 bases at V and 7 bases at J, with 13 bases in the middle. The CDR3 here is CSVKGERNEQFF. CDR3 DNA sequence: TGCAGCGTGAAGGGGGAGAGGAATGAGCAGTTCTTC.

The rearrangement links TRBV12-5 to TRBJ1-1; D is undetermined. The germline V gene encodes CDR1 LGHNT and CDR2 FRNRAP. The CDR3 is 14 amino acids. Trimming left V 4 bases short and J 9 bases short, with 18 bases between. The chain's CDR3 is CASGSPAPWIKAFF. The CDR3 nucleotides read TGTGCTAGTGGTTCCCCAGCCCCCTGGATAAAAGCTTTCTTT.

There are a few counts of this clone. The rearrangement joins TRBV11-2 to TRBJ2-1, with 10 bases fitting TRBD1. The V gene end was trimmed by 1 base and the J gene end by 7 bases; junction bases not matched to a gene: 4. Germline loops: CDR1 SGHAT, CDR2 FQNNGV. The CDR3 is made up of 15 amino acids. Here the CDR3 DNA reads TGTGCCAGCAGCTTAGTAGGGACAGGGGCAAATGAGCAGTTCTTC. It yields the protein CASSLVGTGANEQFF.

V is TRBV29-1 and J is TRBJ2-7; D possibly matches TRBD1 or TRBD2 (5 bases each). The V and J ends lost 7 bases and 2 bases respectively, with 15 bases between them. The CDR3 consists of 13 residues. Germline lookup yields CDR1 SQVTM and CDR2 ANQGSEA. CDR3 protein: CSANSGTAYEQYF. The CDR3 DNA reads as TGCAGCGCAAACTCAGGGACCGCCTACGAGCAGTACTTC.

The chain uses TRBV5-4 and TRBJ2-7; TRBD2 might be the D (6 bases). V was trimmed by 2 bases and J by 7 bases, leaving 7 bases between them. The CDR3 has 11 residues. Looked up from germline, CDR1 is SGHNT and CDR2 is YYREEE (reference sequence). The CDR3 spells CASSFAGEQYF. In DNA, the CDR3 is TGTGCCAGCAGCTTCGCGGGGGAGCAGTACTTC.

This clone was detected only once. DNA for the CDR3: TGTGCCAGCAAAACAGGGGCTGGCTACACCTTC. Protein sequence: CASKTGAGYTF. The rearrangement uses TRBV6-6 and TRBJ1-2, with 7 nucleotides matching TRBD1. The germline V gene has CDR1 MNHNY and CDR2 SVGAGI (reference sequence). This CDR3 is 11 amino acids long. The V segment lost 7 bases and the J segment 7 bases; nucleotides outside the gene matches: 3.

This chain links TRBV25-1 with TRBJ2-1, with unresolved D. V lost 3 bases and J lost 5, with 5 bases in between. The CDR3 runs 12 residues. The germline V gene has CDR1 MGHDK and CDR2 SYGVNS. CDR3 protein: CASSEQHNEQFF. The CDR3 nucleotides are TGTGCCAGCAGTGAGCAGCACAATGAGCAGTTCTTC. The full variable domain, with the rest looked up from reference TRBV25-1 and TRBJ2-1, is EADIYQTPRYLVIGTGKKITLECSQTMGHDKMYWYQQDPGMELHLIHYSYGVNSTEKGDLSSESTVSRIRTEHFPLTLESARPSHTSQYLCASSEQHNEQFFGPGTRLTVL.

V usage is TRBV6-1 and J usage is TRBJ2-5; D is perhaps TRBD2 (5 bases). The CDR3 consists of 13 residues. CDR1 and CDR2 (germline): MNHNS, SASEGT. Between the trimmed V and J ends, which lost 10 bases and 0 bases, there was a span of 12 bases. CDR3: CATPTGYQETQYF. The CDR3 coding sequence is TGTGCCACCCCCACGGGGTACCAAGAGACCCAGTACTTC.